This T cell receptor beta chain came from a study of shared T cell receptors in the human thymus. V shed 5 bases and J 2 bases; nucleotides not matched to a gene: 10. CDR3 size: 16 residues. Germline V gene lookup returns CDR1 MDHEN and CDR2 SYDVKM. Sequencing was performed with immunoSEQ multiplex PCR; in TCRdb, only in-frame clones are kept and a portion is missing. Here the sample spans over 350,000 clones, just under 95% being singletons. V gene TRBV28 combines with J gene TRBJ2-3, with 7 nucleotides matching TRBD1. The sequence was obtained from a human donor. Sequencing was done on a sample of thymocytes. The CDR3 sequence: CASSPPRQGPTDTQYF. Written as DNA, the CDR3 is TGTGCCAGCAGTCCACCCCGACAGGGCCCCACAGATACGCAGTATTTT.